Below are 28 T cell receptor beta chains sequenced from a single sample in a study of blood T cell repertoires in COVID-19. Generated by immunoSEQ multiplex PCR, the TCRdb table keeps only in-frame clones and is missing some. The table shows about 330,000 clones, with about 90% occurring only once. The sequencing input was PBMCs or T cells enriched from blood (not recorded which). These TCRs come from a woman between 25 and 40 years old who had recovered from COVID-19.

V and J are TRBV5-1 and TRBJ2-2, with D possibly TRBD2 on 5 matching bases. The CDR3 is made up of 14 amino acids. The V end was cut by 0 bases, the J end by 5 bases, with 8 bases between. Per germline, CDR1 SGHRS and CDR2 YFSETQ. CDR3 residues: CASSLVTGTGELFF. DNA for the CDR3: TGCGCCAGCAGCTTGGTCACGGGAACCGGGGAGCTGTTTTTT.

On this clone itself: Other DNA sequences in this sample translate to the same CDR3. The J gene is TRBJ1-1, the V gene TRBV28, with D possibly being TRBD1 (5 bases). The CDR3 loop spans 14 amino acids. The V gene lost 2 bases and the J gene lost 5 bases, with 12 bases spanning the gap. Per germline, CDR1 MDHEN and CDR2 SYDVKM. The CDR3 loop reads CASSLSGGGTEAFF. The CDR3 DNA reads TGTGCCAGCAGTTTAAGTGGGGGGGGAACTGAAGCTTTCTTT.

The V call is TRBV19, the J call TRBJ1-5, with D possibly being TRBD1 (6 bases). The length of the CDR3 is 15 residues. Trimming removed 4 bases at V and 7 bases at J, with 17 bases between. The germline gives CDR1 LNHDA, CDR2 SQIVND (reference sequence). CDR3 DNA: TGTGCCAGTAGTAGCCCGGGACAAGGAGAACAGCCCCAGCATTTT. Amino acid sequence: CASSSPGQGEQPQHF. The full variable domain, in which reference TRBV19 and TRBJ1-5 provide the parts outside the CDR3, is DGGITQSPKYLFRKEGQNVTLSCEQNLNHDAMYWYRQDPGQGLRLIYYSQIVNDFQKGDIAEGYSVSREKKESFPLTVTSAQKNPTAFYLCASSSPGQGEQPQHFGDGTRLSIL.

This sequence joins TRBV27 and TRBJ2-1, with 9 positions matching TRBD1. Germline CDR1 is MNHEY and CDR2 is SMNVEV (reference sequence). After removal of 2 bases from V and 5 bases from J, the junction contained 4 bases not matched to a gene. The CDR3 is made up of 15 amino acids. In nucleotides, the CDR3 is TGTGCCAGCAGTTTACCGGGACAGGGCCACAATGAGCAGTTCTTC. This gives the protein CASSLPGQGHNEQFF.

The CDR3 DNA reads as TGTGCCAGCAGCTTTGGCGGGGCGACAACAGATACGCAGTATTTT. Translating gives CASSFGGATTDTQYF. V is TRBV7-7 and J is TRBJ2-3; the D gene is possibly TRBD2 (6 bases). V shed 3 bases and J shed 3 bases, with 13 bases lying between them. The V gene's germline CDR1 is SSHAT and CDR2 FNYEAQ (reference sequence). The CDR3 runs to 15 residues. The whole variable domain, remainder taken from reference TRBV7-7 and TRBJ2-3, is GAGVSQSPRYKVTKRGQDVTLRCDPISSHATLYWYQQALGQGPEFLTYFNYEAQPDKSGLPSDRFSAERPEGSISTLTIQRTEQRDSAMYRCASSFGGATTDTQYFGPGTRLTVL.

V usage is TRBV7-9 and J usage is TRBJ1-1; TRBD1 matches 8 bases. V was clipped by 4 bases and J by 3 bases; unmatched bases: 10. Germline assignment: CDR1 SEHNR and CDR2 FQNEAQ (reference sequence). CDR3 length: 16 residues. The CDR3 DNA follows: TGTGCCAGCAGCTCACGGACAGGGCTGGAGGACACTGAAGCTTTCTTT. It yields the protein CASSSRTGLEDTEAFF.

In DNA, the CDR3 is TGTGCCAGCAGACCGTCGCCCAGGGCTTTTAGCAATCAGCCCCAGCATTTT. Translation: CASRPSPRAFSNQPQHF. The chain links TRBV2 to TRBJ1-5; a possible D gene is TRBD1 (5 bases). Between the trimmed V and J ends, which lost 6 bases and 0 bases, there was a span of 18 bases. In germline, CDR1 is SNHLY, CDR2 FYNNEI. The CDR3 extends over 17 amino acids.

This chain links TRBV19 with TRBJ2-7; a weak D match, TRBD2 (7 bases). Germline values: CDR1 LNHDA, CDR2 SQIVND (reference sequence). The CDR3 is 16 amino acids. V was cut by 6 bases and J by 3 bases, with 21 bases left in between. The CDR3 loop is CASSLGGRGTLYEQYF. The CDR3, as DNA: TGTGCCAGTAGCCTCGGGGGGCGAGGGACTCTCTACGAGCAGTACTTC.

Only one count was recorded for this clone. The chain carries TRBV3-1 (or the pseudogene TRBV3-2) and TRBJ2-2; D possibly corresponds to TRBD2 (6 bases). CDR3 length: 16 residues. Between the trimmed V and J ends, which lost 4 bases and 5 bases, there was a span of 17 bases. The V gene's germline CDR1 is LGHDT and CDR2 YNNKEL (reference sequence). This CDR3 is CASSPGRSGRTGELFF. In DNA, the CDR3 is TGTGCCAGCAGCCCCGGGCGTAGCGGAAGGACCGGGGAGCTGTTTTTT.

The table lists this clone with a count of one. V usage is TRBV28 and J usage is TRBJ1-2; 12 bases are shared with TRBD1. Germline-derived CDR1 and CDR2 are MDHEN and SYDVKM. After removal of 4 bases from V and 4 bases from J, the junction contained 13 bases not matched to a gene. CDR3 length equals 18 residues. CDR3: CASSWGQGANRGPYGYTF. The CDR3 coding sequence is TGTGCCAGCAGTTGGGGACAGGGGGCGAACCGCGGACCCTATGGCTACACCTTC.

This chain uses TRBV7-2 with TRBJ2-7, with 11 bases identical to TRBD2. CDR3 length: 18 residues. V was clipped by 2 bases and J by 6 bases; unmatched bases: 15. Germline V gene lookup returns CDR1 SGHTA and CDR2 FQGNSA. This CDR3 reads CASSLTGASGGYPFEQYF. In DNA, the CDR3 is TGTGCCAGCAGCTTAACGGGGGCTAGCGGGGGGTACCCGTTCGAGCAGTACTTC. The variable domain in full, completed from reference TRBV7-2 and TRBJ2-7, reads GAGVSQSPSNKVTEKGKDVELRCDPISGHTALYWYRQSLGQGLEFLIYFQGNSAPDKSGLPSDRFSAERTGGSVSTLTIQRTQQEDSAVYLCASSLTGASGGYPFEQYFGPGTRLTVT.

This chain joins TRBV2 and TRBJ1-5, with D perhaps TRBD1 (5 bases). The CDR3 has 15 amino acids. Looked up from germline, CDR1 is SNHLY and CDR2 is FYNNEI. V shed 3 bases and J shed 5 bases, with 14 bases lying between them. CDR3 residues: CASSEAGGADQPQHF. CDR3 coding DNA: TGTGCCAGCAGTGAGGCGGGAGGGGCTGATCAGCCCCAGCATTTT.

The gene calls are TRBV9 and TRBJ2-7, with 7 nucleotides matching TRBD1. The length of the CDR3 is 14 residues. The germline V gene has CDR1 SGDLS and CDR2 YYNGEE. Trimming took 0 bases from V and 6 from J; bases not matched to a gene: 6. CDR3 sequence (DNA): TGTGCCAGCAGCGTAGGCGACAGGGTGGGCGAGCAGTACTTC. Translation: CASSVGDRVGEQYF.

This chain uses TRBV27 with TRBJ2-3; D may be TRBD2 (5 bases). V was pared by 6 bases and J by 4 bases, with 17 bases between. Germline lookup yields CDR1 MNHEY and CDR2 SMNVEV (reference sequence). This CDR3 has 15 amino acids. Here the CDR3 DNA reads TGTGCCAGCAGCCAAGGGATGGACTGGCCAGATACGCAGTATTTT. Protein: CASSQGMDWPDTQYF.

V is TRBV10-2 and J is TRBJ1-2, with 8 bases lining up with TRBD1. Trimming cost V 3 bases and J 8 bases; bases outside gene matches: 5. Looked up from germline, CDR1 is WSHSY and CDR2 is SAAADI. This CDR3 region has 13 residues. Written as DNA, the CDR3 is TGCGCCAGCAGTGAACGGACAGGGATGGGCTACACCTTC. It codes for CASSERTGMGYTF.

This clone was detected only a few times. The CDR3 loop reads CASSPTRNFDTEAFF. For the CDR3, the DNA is TGTGCCAGCAGCCCCACCCGCAACTTTGACACTGAAGCTTTCTTT. The chain links TRBV28 to TRBJ1-1; D is unclear. This CDR3 is 15 amino acids long. V lost 6 bases and J 3 bases, leaving 17 bases between the germline ends. Germline assignment: CDR1 MDHEN and CDR2 SYDVKM.

J is TRBJ1-2 and V is TRBV27, with D possibly matching TRBD1 (5 bases). Trimming took 5 bases from V and 1 from J, leaving 17 bases between them. The CDR3 totals 16 residues. In germline, CDR1 is MNHEY, CDR2 SMNVEV (reference sequence). CDR3 sequence reads: CASSHGAINHNYGYTF. The CDR3 DNA sequence: TGTGCCAGCAGTCATGGGGCTATAAACCATAACTATGGCTACACCTTC.

The rearrangement joins TRBV19 to TRBJ1-1; D gene uncertain. CDR1 is LNHDA, CDR2 SQIVND, per germline (reference sequence). This CDR3 region has 15 residues. V lost 4 bases and J lost 1, with 13 bases in between. The CDR3 nucleotides are TGTGCCAGTAGTACCCGTGGGCCCCCGAACACTGAAGCTTTCTTT. This encodes CASSTRGPPNTEAFF.

Only one count was recorded for this clone. The chain combines TRBV2 with TRBJ1-1, with D perhaps TRBD1 (5 bases). The V gene's germline CDR1 is SNHLY and CDR2 FYNNEI. The CDR3 consists of 15 residues. The V gene lost 3 bases and the J gene lost 0 bases, with 11 bases spanning the gap. CDR3 sequence: CASSEEGTMNTEAFF. CDR3 bases: TGTGCCAGCAGTGAGGAGGGGACCATGAACACTGAAGCTTTCTTT.

The chain employs TRBV7-8 and TRBJ1-5, with a tentative D call TRBD1 (5 bases). The CDR3 sequence is 14 residues long. In germline, CDR1 is SGHVS, CDR2 FQNEAQ. With 2 bases removed from V and 6 bases from J, the gap between germline ends came to 11 bases. The CDR3 reads CASSLIDTGQPQHF. The CDR3 coding sequence is TGTGCCAGCAGCTTAATTGATACAGGTCAGCCCCAGCATTTT.

This clone was recorded a few times. The rearrangement joins TRBV5-5 to TRBJ1-5, with TRBD1 as a possible D gene (5 bases). Germline assignment: CDR1 SGHKS and CDR2 YYEKEE (reference sequence). V lost 0 bases, J lost 3 bases, and 7 bases lay in between. This CDR3 is built from 14 residues. CDR3: CASSLGQLNQPQHF. The CDR3 region has the DNA TGTGCCAGCAGCTTGGGACAGCTCAATCAGCCCCAGCATTTT.

Concerning this clone: Other DNA sequences within the sample encode an identical CDR3. The chain has TRBV27 and TRBJ2-7; a weak D match, TRBD1 (6 bases). This CDR3 region has 15 residues. The ends were cut back, 3 bases at V and 0 bases at J, with 12 bases in the middle. From germline, CDR1 is MNHEY and CDR2 SMNVEV (reference sequence). DNA for the CDR3: TGTGCCAGCAGTTTGACCGGGACACTCTCCTACGAGCAGTACTTC. Its protein is CASSLTGTLSYEQYF.

This chain joins TRBV6-2 or TRBV6-3 and TRBJ2-5, with a weak D call TRBD2 (5 bases). Trimming shortened V by 5 bases and J by 5 bases, and 15 bases separated the two germline ends. Germline CDR1 reads MNHEY; CDR2 reads SVGEGT. The CDR3 runs to 14 residues. The DNA of the CDR3 is TGTGCCAGCAGTCCCTCGGGGTATTGGGAGACCCAGTACTTC. Protein product: CASSPSGYWETQYF.

The V and J genes are TRBV6-5 and TRBJ2-6, with D maybe TRBD1 (6 bases). This CDR3 spans 15 amino acids. CDR1 is MNHEY and CDR2 is SVGAGI in the germline V gene. V was shortened by 6 bases and J by 0 bases, with 9 bases between the two germline ends. The CDR3 is CASSVQGSGANVLTF. The CDR3 bases are TGTGCCAGCAGCGTACAGGGCTCTGGGGCCAACGTCCTGACTTTC.

This CDR3 reads CASSEPSGTYNEQFF. The CDR3 DNA reads as TGTGCCAGCTCTGAACCTAGCGGGACCTACAATGAGCAGTTCTTC. V and J are TRBV25-1 and TRBJ2-1; TRBD2 matches at 9 bases. This CDR3 has 15 amino acids. Trimming cost V 8 bases and J 2 bases; bases outside gene matches: 7. Germline V gives CDR1 MGHDK, CDR2 SYGVNS.

The V gene is TRBV5-1, the J gene TRBJ1-6, with 7 bases matching TRBD1. The CDR3 is 14 residues long. The V and J ends lost 6 bases and 9 bases, in that order; junction bases with no gene match: 9. Germline V gene data show CDR1 as SGHRS and CDR2 as YFSETQ. The CDR3, as DNA: TGCGCCAGCACCACAGGGGATAAGGGTTCACCCCTCCACTTT. Protein product: CASTTGDKGSPLHF.

The V call is TRBV15, the J call TRBJ2-5; D is ambiguous. The germline V and J ends were trimmed by 4 bases and 1 base, with 10 bases remaining between them. The germline CDR1 and CDR2 sequences are LNHNV and YYDKDF (reference sequence). The CDR3 is 14 amino acids. This chain's CDR3 is CATSIGSSQETQYF. The DNA of the CDR3 is TGTGCCACCAGCATCGGGTCTTCCCAAGAGACCCAGTACTTC.

This clone has only one observation. The chain is built from TRBV7-6 and TRBJ2-1, with D possibly being TRBD2 (5 bases). Trimming removed 0 bases from V and 2 bases from J, with 14 bases in between. The CDR3 runs to 17 residues. CDR1 SGHVS and CDR2 FNYEAQ come from the germline V gene. In DNA, the CDR3 is TGTGCCAGCAGCTTAGCGGATTTGAGGGCTACCTACAATGAGCAGTTCTTC. It codes for CASSLADLRATYNEQFF. The variable domain in full, with the rest retrieved from reference TRBV7-6 and TRBJ2-1, is GAGVSQSPRYKVTKRGQDVALRCDPISGHVSLYWYRQALGQGPEFLTYFNYEAQQDKSGLPNDRFSAERPEGSISTLTIQRTEQRDSAMYRCASSLADLRATYNEQFFGPGTRLTVL.